This T cell receptor beta chain came from a study of human T cells and chemical hapten exposure. Across the study: The use of 2% DPC on approximately 2 cm by approximately 2 cm of upper inner arm skin constituted sensitization. The study lasted roughly five months, and patients were dosed weekly with diphenylcyclopropenone on the scalp throughout. Regarding the study as a whole: Those TCRs sitting above 1 in 1000 frequency stayed the same with DPC sensitization.

Unique molecular identifiers were affixed to discrete cDNA molecules within the library. TCRdb re-called the RACE reads with MiXCR, one entry per CDR3 protein. The sample records approximately 180,000 distinct CDR3 sequences, around 30% being singletons. The CDR3 runs 17 residues. The V segment lost 6 bases and the J segment 2 bases; nucleotides outside the gene matches: 14. The germline V gene encodes CDR1 DFQATT and CDR2 SNEGSKA (reference sequence). Regarding time point: pre-sensitization, week 0. Treatment meaning: therapeutic diphenylcyclopropenone sensitization with weekly scalp DPC. This clonotype was seen just once. Its target is unknown.

V and J are TRBV20-1 and TRBJ2-3; 10 bases are a match to TRBD2. Sequencing used whole blood, obtained in connection with sensitization to the hapten diphenylcyclopropenone (DPC). The clonotype was recovered from a woman aged 25 to 39 with alopecia areata. Some clones in this sample may be carry-over from other donors' samples. The CDR3: CSAYLGLAGATTDTQYF. The CDR3 DNA reads as TGCAGTGCCTACCTAGGTCTAGCGGGAGCGACCACAGATACGCAGTATTTT.